This passage covers 10 T cell receptor beta chains from one sample sequenced in a study of T-cell memory formation after mild COVID-19. TCRdb ran MiXCR on the 5' RACE reads and lists one entry per CDR3 protein. The table records a few hundred thousand distinct CDR3 sequences, 19% of them present only once. The sequenced sample was PBMCs or a T cell subset sorted from them (not recorded which). The receptors shown here come from a man younger than 30 who had mild COVID-19 (a few samples of this study predate the infection). Cell type and time point are not known.

The CDR3 here is CASSYGRAGSEAFF. The CDR3 bases are TGTGCCAGCAGTTATGGGCGGGCCGGATCTGAAGCTTTCTTT. The V gene is TRBV6-5, the J gene TRBJ1-1, with no clear D. This CDR3 region has 14 residues. The ends were cut back, 3 bases at V and 6 bases at J, with 14 bases in the middle. Germline CDR1 and CDR2: MNHEY and SVGAGI.

This sequence joins TRBV7-2 and TRBJ1-1, with a tentative D call TRBD1 (5 bases). The germline V and J ends were trimmed by 3 bases and 4 bases, with 15 bases remaining between them. The CDR3 is 15 residues long. Germline values: CDR1 SGHTA, CDR2 FQGNSA. This chain's CDR3 is CASSFLPPGGTEAFF. The CDR3 DNA is TGTGCCAGCAGCTTCTTACCCCCTGGGGGCACTGAAGCTTTCTTT.

The chain joins TRBV4-3 to TRBJ2-7; D perhaps matches TRBD1 (6 bases). Trimming took 4 bases from V and 3 from J, leaving 16 bases between them. Germline assignment: CDR1 LGHNA and CDR2 YSLEER. This CDR3 spans 15 amino acids. This CDR3 is CASSLQQGYHYEQYF. Here the CDR3 DNA reads TGCGCCAGCAGCCTACAACAGGGATATCACTACGAGCAGTACTTC.

This clonotype has only a few counts. The chain carries TRBV5-1 and TRBJ2-3, with 8 bases aligning to TRBD1. The CDR3 runs to 14 residues. The germline V gene has CDR1 SGHRS and CDR2 YFSETQ. V was clipped by 4 bases and J by 4 bases; unmatched bases: 5. CDR3 protein: CASSRGTGPDTQYF. CDR3 bases: TGCGCCAGCAGCCGTGGGACAGGCCCAGATACGCAGTATTTT.

The chain carries TRBV5-5 and TRBJ2-7; D is unresolved. The CDR3 length is 14 residues. The V end was cut by 0 bases, the J end by 2 bases, with 9 bases between. Germline V gene sequence: CDR1 SGHKS, CDR2 YYEKEE (reference sequence). Here the CDR3 reads CASSLAPGTYEQYF. The DNA for the CDR3 is TGTGCCAGCAGCTTGGCTCCGGGTACCTACGAGCAGTACTTC.

The chain is built from TRBV2 and TRBJ2-5; a weak D match, TRBD1 (5 bases). In germline, CDR1 is SNHLY, CDR2 FYNNEI. This CDR3 comprises 14 residues. V lost 4 bases, J lost 5 bases, and 14 bases lay in between. CDR3 amino acids: CASSARQGGETQYF. The CDR3 DNA follows: TGTGCCAGCAGTGCGCGGCAGGGTGGGGAGACCCAGTACTTC.

This rearrangement joins TRBV5-8 to TRBJ1-1, with TRBD1 identical over 9 bases. The CDR3 has 15 amino acids. J was trimmed by 1 base and V by 5 bases; bases with no gene match: 6. Looked up from germline, CDR1 is SGHTS and CDR2 is YDEGEE. CDR3 protein: CASRATGQGNTEAFF. DNA of the CDR3: TGTGCCAGCAGGGCTACGGGACAGGGGAACACTGAAGCTTTCTTT.

This clonotype came up a few times. The CDR3 DNA sequence: TGTGCCAGCAGCTTAGACGGGGCGGGTGGGGCCAACGTCCTGACTTTC. Translation gives CASSLDGAGGANVLTF. J is TRBJ2-6 and V is TRBV7-6; possibly TRBD1 or TRBD2 for D (5 bases each). The CDR3 spans 16 residues. Trimming cost V 1 base and J 3 bases, with 10 bases left between them. In germline, CDR1 is SGHVS, CDR2 FNYEAQ.

This clonotype was observed at least ten times. The gene calls are TRBV12-3 or TRBV12-4 and TRBJ2-3; 9 bases match TRBD2. The V and J ends lost 1 base and 6 bases, in that order; junction bases with no gene match: 8. This CDR3 is built from 16 residues. The CDR3 sequence: CASSLDSSGATDTQYF. The CDR3, as DNA: TGTGCCAGCAGTTTAGATTCTAGCGGGGCAACGGATACGCAGTATTTT.

In its sample, this clonotype was seen a few times. The V call is TRBV29-1, the J call TRBJ1-5, with 8 bases aligning to TRBD1. The CDR3 has 13 amino acids. Trimming removed 4 bases from V and 6 bases from J; junction bases left unmatched: 5. CDR1 is SQVTM, CDR2 ANQGSEA, per germline. The CDR3: CSVVDREAQPQHF. CDR3 in DNA: TGCAGCGTTGTGGACAGGGAGGCTCAGCCCCAGCATTTT.